This entry is about one T cell receptor (beta chain). This entry belongs to a study of blood T cell repertoires in COVID-19. This CDR3 spans 14 amino acids. Germline V lookup: CDR1 LGHDT, CDR2 YNNKEL (reference sequence). J gave up 4 bases and V 4 bases, and 4 bases lay outside the gene matches. Only in-frame clones appear in the TCRdb table, and some are missing; sequencing was by immunoSEQ multiplex PCR. The table includes 150,000 or so clones, 70% to 80% detected once. This TCR came from a woman aged 70-85 years with COVID-19, enrolled during active disease. This sequence joins TRBV3-1 (or the pseudogene TRBV3-2) and TRBJ2-5; 9 bases line up with TRBD1. Sequenced sample: peripheral blood. The CDR3 region is CASSPQGAGETQYF. CDR3 bases: TGTGCCAGCAGCCCACAGGGGGCGGGAGAGACCCAGTACTTC.